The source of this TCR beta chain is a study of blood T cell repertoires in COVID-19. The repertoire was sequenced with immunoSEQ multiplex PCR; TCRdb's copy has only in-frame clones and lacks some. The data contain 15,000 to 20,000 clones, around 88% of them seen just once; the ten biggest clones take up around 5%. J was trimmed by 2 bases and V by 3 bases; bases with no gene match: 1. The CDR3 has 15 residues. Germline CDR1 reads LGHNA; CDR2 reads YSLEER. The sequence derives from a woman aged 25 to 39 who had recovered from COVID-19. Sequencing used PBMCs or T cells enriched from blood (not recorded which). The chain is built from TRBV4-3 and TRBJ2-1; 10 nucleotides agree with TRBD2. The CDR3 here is CASSHSGGPYNEQFF. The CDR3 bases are TGCGCCAGCAGCCATAGCGGGGGGCCCTACAATGAGCAGTTCTTC.